The 15 T cell receptor beta chains given below trace back to one sample, sequenced in a study of siplizumab effects on memory and regulatory T cells. Sequencing was performed with immunoSEQ multiplex PCR; in TCRdb, only in-frame clones are kept and a portion is missing. The sample has 100,000 or so clones, about 90% seen once. The sequencing sample was made of non-Treg CD4+ T cells sorted from blood. These receptors were obtained from a human donor in good health.

In this sample, this clone turned up once. The genes are TRBV27 and TRBJ1-4, with D perhaps matching TRBD1 (5 bases). Germline assignment: CDR1 MNHEY and CDR2 SMNVEV (reference sequence). V gave up 2 bases and J gave up 3 bases, with 10 bases separating them. This CDR3 spans 15 amino acids. This chain's CDR3 is CASSLLGGSNEKLFF. The CDR3 DNA follows: TGTGCCAGCAGTTTACTTGGGGGATCTAATGAAAAACTGTTTTTT.

The chain links TRBV10-1 to TRBJ2-2; 7 positions match TRBD1. The CDR3 is 16 residues long. V shed 0 bases and J 4 bases; nucleotides not matched to a gene: 5. CDR1 is WNHNN, CDR2 SYGVQD, per germline (reference sequence). The chain's CDR3 is CASSESIGQVTGELFF. As DNA, the CDR3 is TGCGCCAGCAGTGAGTCTATTGGACAGGTCACCGGGGAGCTGTTTTTT.

The V gene is TRBV5-5, the J gene TRBJ2-1; D is perhaps TRBD1 or TRBD2 (6 bases each). The CDR3 extends over 15 amino acids. With 1 base removed from V and 3 bases from J, the gap between germline ends came to 11 bases. Germline-derived CDR1 and CDR2 are SGHKS and YYEKEE (reference sequence). CDR3: CASSLSGGYYNEQFF. CDR3 DNA: TGTGCCAGCAGCTTGTCCGGGGGCTACTACAATGAGCAGTTCTTC.

This chain connects TRBV7-9 to TRBJ2-5, with a possible D match to TRBD1 (6 bases). Trimming stripped 3 bases from V and 9 bases from J, with 11 bases between. Germline V gene data show CDR1 as SEHNR and CDR2 as FQNEAQ (reference sequence). There are 12 residues in the CDR3. CDR3 coding DNA: TGTGCCAGCAGCTTGACTGGGGGCGCCCAGTACTTC. Protein: CASSLTGGAQYF.

The chain carries TRBV5-6 and TRBJ1-2; 8 nucleotides match TRBD1. This CDR3 is 16 amino acids long. J lost 8 bases, V lost 4 bases, and 16 bases had no gene match. The germline gives CDR1 SGHDT, CDR2 YYEEEE. The CDR3: CASSPPGQAQLGGYTF. The CDR3 DNA is TGTGCCAGCAGCCCCCCGGGACAGGCTCAACTTGGGGGCTACACCTTC.

This sequence joins TRBV16 and TRBJ2-2, with 8 bases lining up with TRBD1. This CDR3 comprises 16 residues. Germline CDR1 is KGHSY and CDR2 is FQNENV. V gave up 0 bases and J gave up 2 bases; unmatched junction bases: 2. In DNA, the CDR3 is TGTGCCAGCAGCCAATCGCAGGGGGCTAACACCGGGGAGCTGTTTTTT. Its translation is CASSQSQGANTGELFF.

The CDR3 bases are TGTGCCAGCAGCAGATACAGGGGGGCAACTAATGAAAAACTGTTTTTT. This encodes CASSRYRGATNEKLFF. The chain recombines TRBV9 with TRBJ1-4; 8 nucleotides line up with TRBD1. The trim removed 4 bases at V and 0 bases at J, leaving 5 bases unmatched. This CDR3 is built from 16 residues. CDR1 is SGDLS and CDR2 is YYNGEE in the germline V gene. The variable domain in full, with the rest retrieved from reference TRBV9 and TRBJ1-4, is DSGVTQTPKHLITATGQRVTLRCSPRSGDLSVYWYQQSLDQGLQFLIQYYNGEERAKGNILERFSAQQFPDLHSELNLSSLELGDSALYFCASSRYRGATNEKLFFGSGTQLSVL.

V gene TRBV6-1 combines with J gene TRBJ1-4, with D tentatively TRBD1 (6 bases). Trimming removed 6 bases from V and 6 bases from J, with 17 bases in between. Germline V gives CDR1 MNHNS, CDR2 SASEGT. The CDR3 is made up of 15 amino acids. CDR3 bases: TGTGCCAGCAGCGATGACAGGACAATGGATGAAAAACTGTTTTTT. Translating gives CASSDDRTMDEKLFF.

The chain couples TRBV5-1 to TRBJ2-7; either TRBD1 or TRBD2 may supply D (7 bases each). The CDR3 length is 16 residues. The germline V and J ends were trimmed by 6 bases and 3 bases, with 22 bases remaining between them. From germline, CDR1 is SGHRS and CDR2 YFSETQ. CDR3 in DNA: TGCGCCAGCAATCAAGGGGACTACAGGGGCCGCTACGAGCAGTACTTC. The encoded protein is CASNQGDYRGRYEQYF. Based on the CDR3 plus reference TRBV5-1 and TRBJ2-7, the full variable domain is KAGVTQTPRYLIKTRGQQVTLSCSPISGHRSVSWYQQTPGQGLQFLFEYFSETQRNKGNFPGRFSGRQFSNSRSEMNVSTLELGDSALYLCASNQGDYRGRYEQYFGPGTRLTVT.

About this clone itself: The identical CDR3 is also encoded by other nucleotide sequences in the sample. The CDR3 region is CATRGLVTDTQYF. In DNA form, the CDR3 reads TGTGCCACAAGAGGGCTAGTGACAGATACGCAGTATTTT. V and J are TRBV19 and TRBJ2-3, with D maybe TRBD2 (5 bases). The CDR3 contains 13 residues. Per the germline V gene, CDR1 is LNHDA and CDR2 is SQIVND (reference sequence). V gave up 10 bases and J gave up 3 bases, with 14 bases separating them. Together with reference TRBV19 and TRBJ2-3, the CDR3 gives the full variable domain: DGGITQSPKYLFRKEGQNVTLSCEQNLNHDAMYWYRQDPGQGLRLIYYSQIVNDFQKGDIAEGYSVSREKKESFPLTVTSAQKNPTAFYLCATRGLVTDTQYFGPGTRLTVL.

This clone was recorded once. The rearrangement joins TRBV7-9 to TRBJ2-1; TRBD1 matches at 10 bases. Per germline, CDR1 SEHNR and CDR2 FQNEAQ (reference sequence). Germline trimming cut 5 bases from V and 6 bases from J; bases unmatched to any gene: 4. The CDR3 extends over 14 amino acids. For the CDR3, the DNA is TGTGCCAGCAGCCGGACAGGGGGACCCAATGAGCAGTTCTTC. This sequence encodes CASSRTGGPNEQFF.

V gene TRBV7-9 combines with J gene TRBJ1-4, with no clear D. Trimming left V 1 base short and J 3 bases short, with 12 bases between. This CDR3 is built from 16 residues. CDR1 and CDR2 (germline): SEHNR, FQNEAQ (reference sequence). CDR3 nucleotides: TGTGCCAGCAGCTTAGATGTAGCGAATCCTAATGAAAAACTGTTTTTT. It specifies CASSLDVANPNEKLFF.

The V and J genes are TRBV7-9 and TRBJ2-1, with 9 bases aligning to TRBD2. J gave up 1 base and V 5 bases, and 9 bases lay outside the gene matches. The CDR3 length is 17 residues. CDR1 and CDR2 from the germline V gene are SEHNR and FQNEAQ (reference sequence). The CDR3 coding sequence is TGTGCCAGCAGCGAAAGGACTAGCGCAGGGTCCTACAATGAGCAGTTCTTC. Translated, it gives CASSERTSAGSYNEQFF.

The chain employs TRBV18 and TRBJ2-7; 8 nucleotides align to TRBD2. Germline trimming cut 5 bases from V and 4 bases from J; bases unmatched to any gene: 10. CDR1 and CDR2 from the germline V gene are KGHSH and LQKENI. The CDR3 loop spans 15 amino acids. This chain's CDR3 is CASSSTGGQGYEQYF. The CDR3, as DNA: TGTGCCAGCTCATCCACGGGAGGGCAGGGGTACGAGCAGTACTTC.

The CDR3 is CASSLGTGQYF. CDR3 in DNA: TGTGCCAGCAGTTTAGGGACAGGGCAGTACTTC. The chain carries TRBV28 and TRBJ2-7; 8 positions agree with TRBD1. The V gene end was trimmed by 2 bases and the J gene end by 9 bases; junction bases not matched to a gene: 0. This CDR3 is 11 amino acids long. Germline values: CDR1 MDHEN, CDR2 SYDVKM.